Presented here are 30 T cell receptor beta chains from one specimen sequenced in a study of post-analysis software for immune sequencing data (dated by TCRdb to between 2014 and 2017). Points the paper makes about the study in general: Significantly higher frequencies in patients than in controls were found for about 5 TRBV segments, including TRBV5-6, TRBV5-1 and TRBV20-1.

These receptors' antigens are unknown. Library prep was done by PCR. The data were produced on an Illumina HiSeq 2500. To reduce PCR and sequencing biases, unique molecular identifiers were built into the TCR beta cDNA libraries. TCRdb reanalyzed the raw reads on its own, using fastp at Q25 for trimming and MiXCR for clone calling, and kept in-frame beta chains. Rows matching on CDR3 protein sequence are summarized as one entry with the most common DNA and genes. The sample includes fewer than 600,000 distinct CDR3 sequences, with approximately 46% observed a single time. 12% of the sample is taken by the ten largest. Sequencing was performed on blood. The receptors here all came from a girl between 5 and 17 years old with multiple sclerosis.

The V gene is TRBV7-9, the J gene TRBJ1-2; TRBD1 might be the D (5 bases). Trimming removed 5 bases at V and 4 bases at J, with 23 bases between. This CDR3 region has 17 residues. CDR1 and CDR2 from the germline V gene are SEHNR and FQNEAQ (reference sequence). Here the CDR3 DNA reads TGTGCCAGCAGCCCTACTACCAGCACGAGGGGCCGCTATGGCTACACCTTC. Translation gives CASSPTTSTRGRYGYTF.

The rearrangement links TRBV29-1 to TRBJ2-7; a weak D match, TRBD1 (6 bases). There are 15 residues in the CDR3. V lost 4 bases and J lost 1, with 17 bases in between. CDR1 SQVTM and CDR2 ANQGSEA come from the germline V gene. CDR3 coding DNA: TGCAGCGTTGGGTCCACAGGGCTTCGGTCCTACGAGCAGTACTTC. It yields the protein CSVGSTGLRSYEQYF.

This clonotype was found a few times. This sequence joins TRBV20-1 and TRBJ2-3; 12 bases match TRBD2. The CDR3 runs to 17 residues. Germline-derived CDR1 and CDR2 are DFQATT and SNEGSKA (reference sequence). The V and J ends lost 6 bases and 4 bases, in that order; junction bases with no gene match: 14. The CDR3 nucleotides are TGCAGTGCCTCAGACATGACTAGCGGGAGATGGGCAGATACGCAGTATTTT. Protein product: CSASDMTSGRWADTQYF.

CDR3 loop: CATGRGSHPQHF. CDR3 bases: TGTGCCACCGGGAGAGGATCGCACCCCCAGCATTTT. This chain joins TRBV10-3 and TRBJ1-5; no clear D. Trimming pared 10 bases from V and 10 bases from J, leaving 17 bases between. Germline V CDR1 and CDR2: ENHRY, SYGVKD. The CDR3 is made up of 12 amino acids.

This chain joins TRBV6-5 and TRBJ2-7; 9 bases fit TRBD1. Germline loops: CDR1 MNHEY, CDR2 SVGAGI. Trimming cost V 2 bases and J 8 bases; bases outside gene matches: 10. The CDR3 has 15 amino acids. This CDR3 reads CASSYLRDRDNQQYF. As DNA, the CDR3 is TGTGCCAGCAGTTACCTCCGGGACAGGGACAATCAGCAGTACTTC.

This rearrangement joins TRBV9 to TRBJ1-1; possibly TRBD1 for D (6 bases). The length of the CDR3 is 14 residues. V was pared by 2 bases and J by 4 bases, with 12 bases between. CDR1 SGDLS and CDR2 YYNGEE come from the germline V gene. The CDR3 loop is CASSVDGGATEAFF. DNA for the CDR3: TGTGCCAGCAGCGTTGACGGGGGGGCCACTGAAGCTTTCTTT.

This rearrangement joins TRBV29-1 to TRBJ2-2, with 7 bases that match TRBD1. Trimming cost V 4 bases and J 7 bases; bases outside gene matches: 6. Germline V lookup: CDR1 SQVTM, CDR2 ANQGSEA. The CDR3 loop spans 13 amino acids. CDR3 nucleotide sequence: TGCAGCGTTGCACAGGGGCCCGGCGGGGAGCTGTTTTTT. This encodes CSVAQGPGGELFF.

This sequence joins TRBV6-4 and TRBJ2-1, with D possibly TRBD2 on 5 matching bases. The V and J ends lost 4 bases and 3 bases respectively, with 13 bases between them. The length of the CDR3 is 15 residues. Germline loops: CDR1 MRHNA, CDR2 SNTAGT. CDR3 region: CASSARGEGYNEQFF. The CDR3 DNA reads TGTGCCAGCAGTGCCCGGGGAGAGGGCTACAATGAGCAGTTCTTC.

The J gene is TRBJ1-2, the V gene TRBV10-3; D is perhaps TRBD1 (6 bases). Trimming took off 4 bases at V and 4 bases at J, with 16 bases between the two ends. The CDR3 has 15 amino acids. CDR1 is ENHRY, CDR2 SYGVKD, per germline. In nucleotides, the CDR3 is TGTGCCATCAGTGGGACAGCGACCCCAGGCTATGGCTACACCTTC. This gives the protein CAISGTATPGYGYTF.

This chain joins TRBV11-2 and TRBJ2-1, with 13 bases that match TRBD2. Per germline, CDR1 SGHAT and CDR2 FQNNGV. This CDR3 is 14 amino acids long. Trimming took 3 bases from V and 12 from J; bases not matched to a gene: 5. The CDR3, as DNA: TGTGCCAGCAGCTTGGGACTAGCGGGAAGTGGGCAGTTCTTC. This gives the protein CASSLGLAGSGQFF.

This clonotype was observed a few times. The chain combines TRBV3-1 with TRBJ2-1, with D uncertain. Deletions cut 1 base from V and 8 bases from J, with 9 bases between. Per the germline V gene, CDR1 is LGHDT and CDR2 is YNNKEL (reference sequence). The CDR3 consists of 13 residues. The CDR3 reads CASSQAKGYEQFF. The CDR3 DNA sequence: TGTGCCAGCAGCCAAGCGAAGGGCTATGAGCAGTTCTTC.

The chain carries TRBV28 and TRBJ2-3; 7 bases are a match to TRBD1. The CDR3 covers 17 residues. Germline assignment: CDR1 MDHEN and CDR2 SYDVKM. After removal of 2 bases from V and 2 bases from J, the junction contained 10 bases not matched to a gene. This CDR3 is CASSLTPKGAATDTQYF. The CDR3 DNA follows: TGTGCCAGCAGTTTAACCCCCAAGGGGGCGGCCACAGATACGCAGTATTTT. Full variable domain (remainder filled in from reference TRBV28 and TRBJ2-3): DVKVTQSSRYLVKRTGEKVFLECVQDMDHENMFWYRQDPGLGLRLIYFSYDVKMKEKGDIPEGYSVSREKKERFSLILESASTNQTSMYLCASSLTPKGAATDTQYFGPGTRLTVL.

This clonotype was picked up a small number of times. Mismatch with germline at one junction end may stem from a read error. The chain joins TRBV5-1 to TRBJ1-3; no clear D gene. The CDR3 covers 15 residues. Germline CDR1 reads SGHRS; CDR2 reads YFSETQ. This CDR3 reads CASSLEGSSGNTIYF. CDR3 sequence (DNA): TGTGCCAGCAGCTTAGAGGGTTCCTCTGGAAACACCATATATTTT.

This clonotype was seen many times. V and J are TRBV4-2 and TRBJ2-7; D is unclear. The germline V and J ends were trimmed by 0 bases and 1 base, with 13 bases remaining between them. The germline gives CDR1 LGHNA, CDR2 YNFKEQ. The CDR3 is 16 residues long. The CDR3: CASSQDTASPSYEQYF. Written as DNA, the CDR3 is TGTGCCAGCAGCCAAGATACGGCAAGTCCATCCTACGAGCAGTACTTC.

The chain combines TRBV5-4 with TRBJ2-3; 7 nucleotides match TRBD1. Germline loops: CDR1 SGHNT, CDR2 YYREEE (reference sequence). CDR3 length equals 15 residues. V was pared by 3 bases and J by 0 bases, with 4 bases of the junction left unmatched. The CDR3 here is CASSSGGRSTDTQYF. CDR3 DNA: TGTGCCAGCAGCTCAGGGGGTCGGAGCACAGATACGCAGTATTTT.

This chain connects TRBV6-5 to TRBJ2-1; 15 positions match TRBD2. Trimming at V came to 6 bases and at J to 10 bases, leaving 4 bases not matched to a gene. The CDR3 is 14 residues long. The germline CDR1 and CDR2 sequences are MNHEY and SVGAGI. CDR3: CASRRGLAGGEQFF. The DNA for the CDR3 is TGTGCCAGCAGACGCGGACTAGCGGGAGGGGAGCAGTTCTTC.

A few counts support this clonotype. A read error may account for a junction end that differs from germline. The chain joins TRBV5-1 to TRBJ2-7; 11 bases line up with TRBD2. Germline V gene lookup returns CDR1 SGHRS and CDR2 YFSETQ. The CDR3 has 15 residues. The CDR3 is CASSLAGGLSYEQYF. The DNA for the CDR3 is TGTGCCAGCAGTCTAGCGGGAGGCCTCTCCTACGAGCAGTACTTC.

This clonotype was seen more than once but under ten times. The chain combines TRBV5-1 with TRBJ2-5, with D unresolved. The V gene's germline CDR1 is SGHRS and CDR2 YFSETQ. V was pared by 3 bases and J by 5 bases, with 8 bases between. The CDR3 is 12 residues long. CDR3: CASSSQLETQYF. The CDR3 DNA is TGCGCCAGCAGCTCCCAGCTGGAGACCCAGTACTTC.

This clonotype has a handful of counts. This chain joins TRBV10-2 and TRBJ1-2, with unresolved D. There are 13 residues in the CDR3. The germline V gene encodes CDR1 WSHSY and CDR2 SAAADI. V was shortened by 3 bases and J by 0 bases, with 5 bases between the two germline ends. CDR3 protein: CASSDRANYGYTF. CDR3 in DNA: TGCGCCAGCAGTGACAGAGCTAACTATGGCTACACCTTC.

The rearrangement links TRBV11-1 to TRBJ2-1; D is possibly TRBD2 (5 bases). Germline V CDR1 and CDR2: SGHAT, FQDESV (reference sequence). This CDR3 comprises 15 residues. With 5 bases removed from V and 4 bases from J, the gap between germline ends came to 15 bases. The CDR3 DNA follows: TGTGCCAGCAGCCCAGCGGAGCTCCCTTACAATGAGCAGTTCTTC. Amino acids: CASSPAELPYNEQFF.

The chain combines TRBV5-5 with TRBJ2-1, with 8 positions matching TRBD1. V dropped 4 bases and J dropped 2; count of bases not matched to a gene: 2. This CDR3 contains 14 residues. Germline V gene sequence: CDR1 SGHKS, CDR2 YYEKEE (reference sequence). The DNA of the CDR3 is TGTGCCAGCAGCCCGGACAGGGCCTACAATGAGCAGTTCTTC. Translated: CASSPDRAYNEQFF.

This chain joins TRBV10-3 and TRBJ2-7; D possibly uses TRBD1 or TRBD2 (5 bases each). Germline values: CDR1 ENHRY, CDR2 SYGVKD. V was trimmed by 0 bases and J by 0 bases, leaving 12 bases between them. CDR3 length equals 16 residues. The CDR3 nucleotides read TGTGCCATCAGTGAGTCAGGGACGGGAATCTCCTACGAGCAGTACTTC. Its translation: CAISESGTGISYEQYF.

This clonotype was counted between two and nine times. V gene TRBV28 combines with J gene TRBJ1-2, with unresolved D. Between the trimmed V and J ends, which lost 4 bases and 5 bases, there was a span of 5 bases. Germline CDR1 reads MDHEN; CDR2 reads SYDVKM. The CDR3 contains 11 residues. CDR3 sequence (DNA): TGTGCCAGCAGTTCGGAGTATGGCTACACCTTC. Its protein is CASSSEYGYTF.

The chain is built from TRBV4-2 and TRBJ2-3; D ambiguous. Trimming stripped 1 base from V and 2 bases from J, with 13 bases between. This CDR3 region has 16 residues. The V gene's germline CDR1 is LGHNA and CDR2 YNFKEQ. The CDR3 coding sequence is TGTGCCAGCAGCCAAGGGAGTGTGCTGGTCACAGATACGCAGTATTTT. This codes for CASSQGSVLVTDTQYF.

CDR3 sequence reads: CASSLLGTGGVEQYF. In DNA form, the CDR3 reads TGTGCCAGCAGCCTCCTCGGGACAGGGGGCGTCGAGCAGTACTTC. V and J are TRBV7-9 and TRBJ2-7, with TRBD1 identical over 12 bases. The V gene's germline CDR1 is SEHNR and CDR2 FQNEAQ (reference sequence). The trim removed 5 bases at V and 6 bases at J, leaving 8 bases unmatched. The CDR3 sequence is 15 residues long.

This clonotype has just one count. The J gene is TRBJ2-1, the V gene TRBV20-1, with D possibly being TRBD2 (6 bases). This CDR3 comprises 13 residues. V shed 7 bases and J shed 2 bases, with 12 bases lying between them. Germline CDR1 DFQATT, CDR2 SNEGSKA (reference sequence). DNA of the CDR3: TGCAGTGTTGGGGGAGGCCCCTACAATGAGCAGTTCTTC. Translated: CSVGGGPYNEQFF.

This chain joins TRBV10-3 and TRBJ2-1; 8 nucleotides align to TRBD1. Germline V gives CDR1 ENHRY, CDR2 SYGVKD. The V gene end was trimmed by 6 bases and the J gene end by 7 bases; junction bases not matched to a gene: 5. The CDR3 contains 13 residues. In nucleotides, the CDR3 is TGTGCCATCAGGGGGACAGGAGATAATGAGCAGTTCTTC. Translation gives CAIRGTGDNEQFF.

This clonotype was picked up a small number of times. V gene TRBV12-3 or TRBV12-4 combines with J gene TRBJ1-2; D call uncertain. CDR3 length equals 14 residues. V gave up 6 bases and J gave up 5 bases, with 16 bases separating them. The chain's CDR3 is CASRVDMVYYGYTF. In DNA form, the CDR3 reads TGTGCCAGCAGGGTGGATATGGTATATTATGGCTACACCTTC.

This CDR3 reads CASNGRTNYGYTF. CDR3 nucleotide sequence: TGTGCCAGCAATGGTCGGACGAACTATGGCTACACCTTC. The chain links TRBV2 to TRBJ1-2, with no clear D. V was shortened by 7 bases and J by 2 bases, with 11 bases between the two germline ends. CDR1 and CDR2 (germline): SNHLY, FYNNEI. This CDR3 has 13 amino acids.

The table lists this clonotype with a few counts. The rearrangement joins TRBV20-1 to TRBJ2-1; 9 nucleotides line up with TRBD2. The junction had 7 bases not matched to a gene; V was cut back by 0 bases and J by 7 bases. CDR1 is DFQATT, CDR2 SNEGSKA, per germline (reference sequence). The CDR3 length is 15 residues. CDR3 sequence: CSARDLREGKNEQFF. The CDR3, as DNA: TGCAGTGCTAGAGATCTGCGGGAGGGGAAAAATGAGCAGTTCTTC.